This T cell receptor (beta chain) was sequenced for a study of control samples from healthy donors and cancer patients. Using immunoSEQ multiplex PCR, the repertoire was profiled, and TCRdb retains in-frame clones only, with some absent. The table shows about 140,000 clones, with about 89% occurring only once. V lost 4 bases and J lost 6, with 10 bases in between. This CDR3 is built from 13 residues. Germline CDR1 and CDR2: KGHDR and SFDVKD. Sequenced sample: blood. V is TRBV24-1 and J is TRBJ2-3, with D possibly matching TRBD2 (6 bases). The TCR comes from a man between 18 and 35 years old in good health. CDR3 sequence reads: CATSEGGPDTQYF. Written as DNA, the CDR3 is TGTGCCACCAGTGAGGGGGGACCTGATACGCAGTATTTT.